Below, 9 T cell receptor beta chains from the same sample are listed, as sequenced in a study of blood T cell repertoires in COVID-19. Generated by immunoSEQ multiplex PCR, the TCRdb table keeps only in-frame clones and is missing some. The sample consists of 250,000 to 300,000 clones, approximately 91% of them appearing once. Sequencing used PBMCs or T cells enriched from blood (not recorded which). Receptors originate from a woman between 40 and 50 years old with acute COVID-19.

V is TRBV7-2 and J is TRBJ1-6; 7 nucleotides line up with TRBD1. Trimming cost V 4 bases and J 3 bases; bases outside gene matches: 3. Germline V gives CDR1 SGHTA, CDR2 FQGNSA. The CDR3 has 15 residues. The DNA for the CDR3 is TGTGCCAGCAGCTCGAGGACAGGCTATAATTCACCCCTCCACTTT. Its translation is CASSSRTGYNSPLHF. The full variable domain, with the rest looked up from reference TRBV7-2 and TRBJ1-6, is GAGVSQSPSNKVTEKGKDVELRCDPISGHTALYWYRQSLGQGLEFLIYFQGNSAPDKSGLPSDRFSAERTGGSVSTLTIQRTQQEDSAVYLCASSSRTGYNSPLHFGNGTRLTVT.

The rearrangement links TRBV7-9 to TRBJ1-2; D not certain. V shed 0 bases and J shed 3 bases, with 11 bases lying between them. From germline, CDR1 is SEHNR and CDR2 FQNEAQ (reference sequence). The CDR3 consists of 15 residues. The CDR3 reads CASSLADGRYYGYTF. The CDR3 DNA sequence: TGTGCCAGCAGCTTAGCTGACGGCAGGTACTATGGCTACACCTTC.

J is TRBJ2-1 and V is TRBV14; 14 bases map to TRBD2. Germline loops: CDR1 SGHDN, CDR2 FVKESK. This CDR3 contains 16 residues. V was pared by 6 bases and J by 7 bases, with 8 bases of the junction left unmatched. Here the CDR3 reads CASSQQTSGGANEQFF. CDR3 coding DNA: TGTGCCAGCAGTCAGCAGACTAGCGGGGGGGCGAATGAGCAGTTCTTC. The full variable domain, with the rest looked up from reference TRBV14 and TRBJ2-1, is EAGVTQFPSHSVIEKGQTVTLRCDPISGHDNLYWYRRVMGKEIKFLLHFVKESKQDESGMPNNRFLAERTGGTYSTLKVQPAELEDSGVYFCASSQQTSGGANEQFFGPGTRLTVL.

This sequence joins TRBV4-2 and TRBJ2-2, with TRBD2 as a possible D gene (5 bases). Germline lookup yields CDR1 LGHNA and CDR2 YNFKEQ. This CDR3 region has 17 residues. Trimming took 1 base from V and 5 from J, leaving 17 bases between them. The CDR3 DNA reads TGTGCCAGCAGCCAAGCCGGTGGGCGGGTGGGAACCGGGGAGCTGTTTTTT. Residues: CASSQAGGRVGTGELFF.

This chain connects TRBV7-9 to TRBJ2-5; a weak D match, TRBD1 (8 bases). Germline assignment: CDR1 SEHNR and CDR2 FQNEAQ (reference sequence). Trimming removed 4 bases from V and 5 bases from J, with 20 bases in between. The CDR3 is 16 residues long. The CDR3 is CASSYPTGGGGETQYF. DNA of the CDR3: TGTGCCAGCAGCTACCCTACAGGGGGGGGCGGTGAGACCCAGTACTTC.

J is TRBJ1-2 and V is TRBV30, with 7 bases that match TRBD1. There are 15 residues in the CDR3. After removal of 2 bases from V and 4 bases from J, the junction contained 10 bases not matched to a gene. Germline V gene lookup returns CDR1 GTSNPN and CDR2 SVGIG (reference sequence). The CDR3 here is CAWSLTGTESYGYTF. The CDR3 DNA reads as TGTGCCTGGAGTCTTACCGGGACAGAGTCCTATGGCTACACCTTC.

This chain uses TRBV6-5 with TRBJ2-7; possible D gene TRBD1, 6 bases. V was clipped by 0 bases and J by 2 bases, with 11 bases between them. This CDR3 spans 15 amino acids. Germline loops: CDR1 MNHEY, CDR2 SVGAGI. The CDR3 protein is CASSYSPTGTYEQYF. CDR3 in DNA: TGTGCCAGCAGTTACTCCCCGACAGGTACCTACGAGCAGTACTTC.

The chain links TRBV5-1 to TRBJ2-3; 7 bases line up with TRBD2. The CDR3 sequence is 14 residues long. The ends lost 3 bases at V and 0 bases at J; junction bases unmatched: 1. The V gene's germline CDR1 is SGHRS and CDR2 YFSETQ. The CDR3 spells CASSWEGSTDTQYF. In DNA form, the CDR3 reads TGCGCCAGCAGCTGGGAGGGAAGCACAGATACGCAGTATTTT.

The chain recombines TRBV2 with TRBJ2-5, with TRBD1 as a possible D gene (6 bases). Germline V gene data show CDR1 as SNHLY and CDR2 as FYNNEI. The CDR3 totals 15 residues. The V end was cut by 5 bases, the J end by 5 bases, with 18 bases between. Here the CDR3 DNA reads TGTGCCAGCAGTTTCCTGGGGGCACTTTTGGAGACCCAGTACTTC. Translated, it gives CASSFLGALLETQYF. Full variable domain (rest looked up from reference TRBV2 and TRBJ2-5): EPEVTQTPSHQVTQMGQEVILRCVPISNHLYFYWYRQILGQKVEFLVSFYNNEISEKSEIFDDQFSVERPDGSNFTLKIRSTKLEDSAMYFCASSFLGALLETQYFGPGTRLLVL.